This T cell receptor beta chain is drawn from a study of T cells in tumors after PD-1 blockade. Across the whole study: Patients had no prior checkpoint blockade, systemic immunosuppressants, or anti-cancer therapy within 4 weeks. Blood samples averaged about 120,000 templates (range 24,679-257,772) and approximately 37,000 unique clonotypes.

Whole-study findings and limits: About 41% of tumor TCR clonotypes were also found in blood.

With respect to this clone: Its antigen is not known.

Clones were read by immunoSEQ multiplex PCR, and TCRdb kept only the in-frame ones, dropping some. This table holds tens of thousands of clones, roughly three quarters found once. V was clipped by 5 bases and J by 2 bases; unmatched bases: 8. CDR3 size: 15 residues. CDR1 MDHEN and CDR2 SYDVKM come from the germline V gene. Template: tumor biopsy or peripheral blood genomic DNA, 616-6,004 ng per sample. This TCR was recovered from a human donor with basal cell carcinoma. This material consisted of PBMCs, taken before anti-PD-1 treatment. The V call is TRBV28, the J call TRBJ2-7, with 8 nucleotides matching TRBD2. CDR3 DNA sequence: TGTGCCAGCAGTCGTACGGGAGGGAGACCCTACGAGCAGTACTTC. Encoded protein: CASSRTGGRPYEQYF.